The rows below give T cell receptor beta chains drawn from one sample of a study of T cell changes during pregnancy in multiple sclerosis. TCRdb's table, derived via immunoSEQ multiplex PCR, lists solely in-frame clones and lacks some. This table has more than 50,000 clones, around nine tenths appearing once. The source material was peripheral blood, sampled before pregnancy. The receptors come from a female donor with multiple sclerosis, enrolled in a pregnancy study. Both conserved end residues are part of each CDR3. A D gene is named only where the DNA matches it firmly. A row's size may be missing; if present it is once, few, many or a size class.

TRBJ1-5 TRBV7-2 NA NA CASSRGGAGQPQHF TGTGCCAGCAGCCGAGGGGGGGCTGGGCAGCCCCAGCATTTT
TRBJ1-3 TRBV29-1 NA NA CSVAQSSGNTIYF TGCAGCGTGGCCCAGTCCTCTGGAAACACCATATATTTT
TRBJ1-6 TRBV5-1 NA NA CASTRHFPRDSPLHF TGCGCCAGCACGCGTCACTTTCCGAGGGATTCACCCCTCCACTTT
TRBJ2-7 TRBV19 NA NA CASSTLAGRIEQYF TGTGCCAGTAGTACGCTAGCCGGACGGATAGAGCAGTACTTC
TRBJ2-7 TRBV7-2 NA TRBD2 CASSLVSGGAYEQYF TGTGCCAGCAGCTTAGTTAGCGGGGGGGCTTACGAGCAGTACTTC
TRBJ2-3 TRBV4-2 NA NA CASSQDYRGLTDTQYF TGTGCCAGCAGCCAAGACTATCGTGGGCTGACAGATACGCAGTATTTT
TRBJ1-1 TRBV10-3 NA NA CAINAQGPNTEAFF TGTGCCATCAACGCACAGGGTCCCAACACTGAAGCTTTCTTT
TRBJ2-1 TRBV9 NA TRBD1 CASRGQRPQNEQFF TGTGCCAGCAGGGGACAGAGGCCACAAAATGAGCAGTTCTTC
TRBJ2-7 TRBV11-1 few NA CASSPTAGLSYEQYF TGTGCCAGCAGCCCCACCGCGGGCCTCTCCTACGAGCAGTACTTC
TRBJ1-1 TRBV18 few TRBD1 CASSRTGSTEAFF TGTGCCAGCTCAAGGACAGGGTCCACTGAAGCTTTCTTT
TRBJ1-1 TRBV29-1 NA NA CSVGRATYTEAFF TGCAGCGTTGGGAGGGCAACGTACACTGAAGCTTTCTTT
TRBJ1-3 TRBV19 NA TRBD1 CASSMVQGALSGGNTIYF TGTGCCAGTAGTATGGTACAGGGGGCTCTAAGTGGTGGAAACACCATATATTTT
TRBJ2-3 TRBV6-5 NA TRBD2 CASSFGLAPPGDTQYF TGTGCCAGCAGTTTCGGACTAGCCCCGCCGGGAGATACGCAGTATTTT
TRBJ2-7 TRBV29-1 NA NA CSVEDPVGLSSYEQYF TGCAGCGTTGAAGACCCGGTGGGACTGAGCTCCTACGAGCAGTACTTC
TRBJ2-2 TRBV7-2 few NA CASSLARDFHSGELFF TGTGCCAGCAGCTTAGCGAGGGACTTTCATTCCGGGGAGCTGTTTTTT
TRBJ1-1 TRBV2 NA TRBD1 CASSADRDPPEAFF TGTGCCAGCAGCGCAGACAGGGACCCCCCTGAAGCTTTCTTT
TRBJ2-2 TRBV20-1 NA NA CSASYLGELFF TGCAGTGCTTCATATCTAGGGGAGCTGTTTTTT
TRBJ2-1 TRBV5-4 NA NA CASSLDARGPRGEQFF TGTGCCAGCAGCTTGGATGCACGAGGCCCACGGGGTGAGCAGTTCTTC
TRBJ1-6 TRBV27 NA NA CASQTRQFNNSPLHF TGTGCCAGCCAGACCCGACAGTTTAATAATTCACCCCTCCACTTT
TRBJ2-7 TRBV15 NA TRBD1 CATSRVPGQGFEQYF TGTGCCACCAGCAGAGTGCCGGGACAGGGCTTCGAGCAGTACTTC
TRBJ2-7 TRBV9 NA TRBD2 CASSTPAGLAGSEQYF TGTGCCAGCAGCACCCCCGCGGGACTAGCGGGGTCCGAGCAGTACTTC
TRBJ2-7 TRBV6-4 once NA CASLTRTGASGGMITYEQYF TGTGCCAGCCTCACCCGGACAGGGGCTAGCGGGGGCATGATCACCTACGAGCAGTACTTC
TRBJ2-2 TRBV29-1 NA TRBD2 CSVRLAGGDTGELFF TGCAGCGTAAGACTAGCGGGGGGGGATACCGGGGAGCTGTTTTTT
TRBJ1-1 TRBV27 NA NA CASFGGGGTEAFF TGTGCCAGTTTTGGTGGGGGGGGCACTGAAGCTTTCTTT
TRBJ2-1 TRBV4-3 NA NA CASSQVFLPAGSHAVYNEQFF TGCGCCAGCAGCCAAGTCTTCCTGCCCGCAGGGTCCCATGCAGTTTACAATGAGCAGTTCTTC
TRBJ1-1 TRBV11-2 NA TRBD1 CASRGLADRANTEAFF TGTGCCAGCAGGGGGCTCGCCGACAGGGCGAACACTGAAGCTTTCTTT
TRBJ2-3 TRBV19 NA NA CATSVRAVADTQYF TGTGCCACCTCCGTCAGGGCGGTCGCAGATACGCAGTATTTT
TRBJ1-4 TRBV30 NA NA CAWGDTLEKLFF TGTGCCTGGGGGGACACGCTCGAAAAACTGTTTTTT
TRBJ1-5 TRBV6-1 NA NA CASSRQSNSNQPQHF TGTGCCAGCAGCCGACAGAGCAATAGCAATCAGCCCCAGCATTTT
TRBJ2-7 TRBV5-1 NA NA CASSLKAGTYEQYF TGCGCCAGCAGCTTGAAGGCAGGAACCTACGAGCAGTACTTC
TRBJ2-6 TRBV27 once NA CASSLMTGDSGANVLTF TGTGCCAGCAGTTTAATGACAGGAGACTCTGGGGCCAACGTCCTGACTTTC
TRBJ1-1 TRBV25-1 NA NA CASSGQDKVKAFF TGTGCCAGCAGTGGCCAGGACAAGGTAAAAGCTTTCTTT
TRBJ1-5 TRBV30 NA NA CAWGDIDSNQPQHF TGTGCCTGGGGGGACATAGATAGCAATCAGCCCCAGCATTTT
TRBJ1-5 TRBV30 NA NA CAWSRGQSLSNQPQHF TGTGCCTGGAGTAGGGGTCAGAGCCTTAGCAATCAGCCCCAGCATTTT
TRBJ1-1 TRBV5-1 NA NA CATQTSMNTEAFF TGCGCCACCCAGACATCTATGAACACTGAAGCTTTCTTT
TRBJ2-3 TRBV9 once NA CAKRAPPSTDTQYF TGTGCAAAGCGGGCGCCACCTAGCACAGATACGCAGTATTTT
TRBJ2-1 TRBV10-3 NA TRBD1 CAISEKGGQADEQFF TGTGCCATCAGTGAGAAAGGGGGCCAAGCGGATGAGCAGTTCTTC
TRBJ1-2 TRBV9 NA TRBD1 CASSVGTGETGSRGYTF TGTGCCAGCAGCGTAGGTACGGGAGAGACAGGGAGTCGCGGCTACACCTTC
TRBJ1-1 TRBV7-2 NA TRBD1 CASSLTGTEAFF TGTGCCAGCAGCTTGACAGGGACTGAAGCTTTCTTT
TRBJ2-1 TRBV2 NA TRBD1 CASRGDRLNEQFF TGTGCCAGCAGGGGGGACAGGCTCAATGAGCAGTTCTTC
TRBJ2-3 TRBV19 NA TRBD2 CASTTTSGGLETQYF TGTGCCAGCACGACGACTAGCGGGGGCCTCGAAACGCAGTATTTT
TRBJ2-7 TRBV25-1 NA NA CASSAAYEQYF TGTGCCAGCAGTGCAGCCTACGAGCAGTACTTC
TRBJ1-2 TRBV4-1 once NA CASSPPRTDYGYTF TGCGCCAGCAGCCCACCACGGACAGACTATGGCTACACCTTC
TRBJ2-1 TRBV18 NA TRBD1 CASPGDSNYNEQFF TGTGCCAGCCCTGGGGACAGCAACTACAATGAGCAGTTCTTC
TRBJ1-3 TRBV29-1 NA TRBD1 CSVTGVSAGNTIYF TGCAGCGTGACAGGGGTGTCGGCTGGAAACACCATATATTTT
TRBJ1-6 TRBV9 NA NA CASGRGQTNSPLHF TGTGCCAGCGGGCGAGGGCAGACCAATTCACCCCTCCACTTT
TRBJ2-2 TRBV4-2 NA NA CASSQGGLYGELFF TGTGCCAGCAGCCAAGGAGGGCTCTACGGGGAGCTGTTTTTT
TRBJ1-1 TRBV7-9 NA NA CASSLERTGTQAFF TGTGCCAGCAGCTTAGAACGAACAGGGACCCAAGCTTTCTTT
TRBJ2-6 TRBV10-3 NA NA CAISDPLGSSGANVLTF TGTGCCATCAGTGACCCCTTGGGGAGCTCTGGGGCCAACGTCCTGACTTTC
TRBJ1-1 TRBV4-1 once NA CASSQDRPRGTEAFF TGCGCCAGCAGCCAAGATCGGCCCAGGGGCACTGAAGCTTTCTTT
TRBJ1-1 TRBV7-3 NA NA CASSLVQNTEAFF TGTGCCAGCAGCTTAGTCCAGAACACTGAAGCTTTCTTT
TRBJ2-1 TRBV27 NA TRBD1 CASSFRTGLRNEQFF TGTGCCAGCAGTTTCCGGACAGGGCTTCGTAATGAGCAGTTCTTC
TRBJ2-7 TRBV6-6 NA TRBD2 CASRGGGTETYEQYF TGTGCCAGCAGGGGCGGGGGGACCGAAACCTACGAGCAGTACTTC